Presented here are 28 T cell receptor beta chains from one specimen sequenced in a study of blood T cells in healthy people across ages. With a J-beta primer mix and a sample-barcoded 5' primer, a second PCR ran about 7 to 12 cycles. A single record per CDR3 protein comes from TCRdb applying MiXCR to the 5' RACE reads. The table records approximately 880,000 distinct CDR3 sequences, around 46% of them present only once. The specimen was blood. These receptors originate from a man aged 25-45 years in good health.

This clonotype was observed a few times. The chain couples TRBV6-5 to TRBJ1-5; weak D call: TRBD1 (6 bases). V lost 1 base to trimming and J lost 0 bases, with 10 bases between them. Germline loops: CDR1 MNHEY, CDR2 SVGAGI. The length of the CDR3 is 16 residues. CDR3 sequence (DNA): TGTGCCAGCAGTTACTGGGCAGGGGATAGCAATCAGCCCCAGCATTTT. This codes for CASSYWAGDSNQPQHF.

The chain carries TRBV2 and TRBJ2-2; 9 nucleotides agree with TRBD1. The CDR3 has 15 amino acids. Trimming removed 8 bases from V and 4 bases from J; junction bases left unmatched: 8. The germline CDR1 and CDR2 sequences are SNHLY and FYNNEI. The CDR3 reads CASGWTGVSTGELFF. The CDR3 nucleotides read TGTGCCAGCGGTTGGACAGGGGTTTCCACCGGGGAGCTGTTTTTT.

V and J are TRBV20-1 and TRBJ1-6; 10 nucleotides match TRBD1. Germline V gene sequence: CDR1 DFQATT, CDR2 SNEGSKA (reference sequence). V lost 6 bases, J lost 8 bases, and 10 bases stayed unmatched. CDR3 size: 15 residues. In DNA, the CDR3 is TGCAGTGCCCCTAGTCGGGACAGGGGACATTCACCCCTCCACTTT. Translated, it gives CSAPSRDRGHSPLHF.

The chain carries TRBV6-5 and TRBJ1-2; D call uncertain. Germline CDR1 MNHEY, CDR2 SVGAGI. The V gene lost 5 bases and the J gene lost 10 bases, with 20 bases spanning the gap. The CDR3 has 14 residues. Written as DNA, the CDR3 is TGTGCCAGCAGTAACACGAGGATTAGGGAAGACTACACCTTC. Translation: CASSNTRIREDYTF.

This clonotype was observed a few times. The CDR3 DNA follows: TGTGCCAGCAGCCCGGGACAGCGCCAAGGGTCTCCGGGGACCCAGTACTTC. This sequence encodes CASSPGQRQGSPGTQYF. The chain combines TRBV12-3 or TRBV12-4 with TRBJ2-5; 7 bases fit TRBD1. V trimming: 6 bases; J trimming: 7 bases; junction bases outside the gene matches: 20. The CDR3 contains 17 residues.

This clonotype was counted a few times. The gene calls are TRBV3-1 and TRBJ2-7; the D gene is possibly TRBD1 (6 bases). V lost 6 bases and J 5 bases, leaving 11 bases between the germline ends. Germline CDR1 is LGHDT and CDR2 is YNNKEL (reference sequence). The CDR3 is made up of 12 amino acids. CDR3 coding DNA: TGTGCCAGCAGAAACAGGGAGAACGAGCAGTACTTC. Protein product: CASRNRENEQYF.

The rearrangement joins TRBV20-1 to TRBJ2-7; possibly TRBD2 for D (6 bases). In germline, CDR1 is DFQATT, CDR2 SNEGSKA (reference sequence). The CDR3 extends over 14 amino acids. Trimming stripped 0 bases from V and 3 bases from J, with 12 bases between. In DNA form, the CDR3 reads TGCAGTGCTAGAGATCGGGAGCGGTACTACGAGCAGTACTTC. It encodes CSARDRERYYEQYF.

The V call is TRBV6-1, the J call TRBJ2-4; no clear D. With 4 bases removed from V and 5 bases from J, the gap between germline ends came to 15 bases. This CDR3 contains 15 residues. The V gene's germline CDR1 is MNHNS and CDR2 SASEGT. The CDR3: CASSARDGRENIQYF. In DNA, the CDR3 is TGTGCCAGCAGTGCCCGCGACGGACGAGAAAACATTCAGTACTTC.

The chain has TRBV6-5 and TRBJ1-2; D gene unclear. Trimming cost V 0 bases and J 0 bases, with 23 bases left between them. CDR1 is MNHEY, CDR2 SVGAGI, per germline. The CDR3 has 20 residues. Here the CDR3 reads CASSYSTAWPAIRANYGYTF. The CDR3 DNA is TGTGCCAGCAGTTACTCGACGGCGTGGCCCGCGATTCGGGCTAACTATGGCTACACCTTC.

J is TRBJ2-5 and V is TRBV6-1, with 12 bases aligning to TRBD2. CDR3 length: 14 amino acids. Germline lookup yields CDR1 MNHNS and CDR2 SASEGT. The trim removed 2 bases at V and 11 bases at J, leaving 6 bases unmatched. The CDR3 here is CASSERTSGMAQYF. CDR3 nucleotides: TGTGCCAGCAGTGAAAGGACTAGCGGGATGGCGCAGTACTTC.

This sequence joins TRBV11-1 and TRBJ2-3; the D is unclear. The ends were cut back, 5 bases at V and 6 bases at J, with 15 bases in the middle. Germline V gene data show CDR1 as SGHAT and CDR2 as FQDESV (reference sequence). The CDR3 has 14 residues. CDR3 region: CASSLDQPLDTQYF. CDR3 DNA: TGTGCCAGCAGCCTCGATCAACCGCTGGATACGCAGTATTTT. The variable domain in full, with the rest retrieved from reference TRBV11-1 and TRBJ2-3, is EAEVAQSPRYKITEKSQAVAFWCDPISGHATLYWYRQILGQGPELLVQFQDESVVDDSQLPKDRFSAERLKGVDSTLKIQPAELGDSAMYLCASSLDQPLDTQYFGPGTRLTVL.

The V gene is TRBV20-1, the J gene TRBJ2-3; the D is unclear. Germline CDR1 is DFQATT and CDR2 is SNEGSKA (reference sequence). With 3 bases removed from V and 0 bases from J, the gap between germline ends came to 10 bases. The CDR3 is 14 amino acids. CDR3 sequence (DNA): TGCAGTGCTAGTGGGTCCCGAAGCACAGATACGCAGTATTTT. This codes for CSASGSRSTDTQYF.

The chain employs TRBV2 and TRBJ2-7, with D hard to call. The CDR3 is made up of 16 amino acids. From germline, CDR1 is SNHLY and CDR2 FYNNEI. V gave up 2 bases and J gave up 1 base, with 15 bases separating them. CDR3 DNA: TGTGCCAGCAGTGAAACCCTAGGACCCCGATCCTACGAGCAGTACTTC. Translation: CASSETLGPRSYEQYF.

V gene TRBV27 combines with J gene TRBJ2-3; D not certain. The CDR3 is 13 amino acids. V lost 5 bases and J 2 bases, leaving 8 bases between the germline ends. CDR1 is MNHEY and CDR2 is SMNVEV in the germline V gene (reference sequence). CDR3 bases: TGTGCCAGCAGTCCCCCTTTCACAGATACGCAGTATTTT. It is translated as CASSPPFTDTQYF.

The V call is TRBV20-1, the J call TRBJ2-7; D perhaps matches TRBD1 (6 bases). Germline V gives CDR1 DFQATT, CDR2 SNEGSKA (reference sequence). This CDR3 region has 15 residues. V was clipped by 5 bases and J by 0 bases, with 17 bases between them. The CDR3 reads CSALPPTGHSYEQYF. The CDR3 region has the DNA TGCAGTGCTCTCCCACCGACAGGTCACTCCTACGAGCAGTACTTC.

V is TRBV28 and J is TRBJ2-5, with 7 nucleotides matching TRBD2. The germline CDR1 and CDR2 sequences are MDHEN and SYDVKM. The V segment lost 6 bases and the J segment 11 bases; nucleotides outside the gene matches: 15. The CDR3 extends over 14 amino acids. The CDR3 DNA is TGTGCCAGCAGAGACGGGAGGTTCTCCTACGGGCAGTACTTC. This gives the protein CASRDGRFSYGQYF.

The V call is TRBV7-2, the J call TRBJ2-5, with TRBD2 as a possible D gene (6 bases). Trimming removed 3 bases from V and 11 bases from J, with 13 bases in between. Germline CDR1 SGHTA, CDR2 FQGNSA. The CDR3 runs to 12 residues. The CDR3 reads CTSSFPPGEQYF. The CDR3 DNA reads as TGTACCAGCAGCTTCCCCCCGGGGGAGCAGTACTTC.

This clonotype was seen only a few times. J is TRBJ2-5 and V is TRBV29-1, with D possibly TRBD1 on 5 matching bases. The V gene's germline CDR1 is SQVTM and CDR2 ANQGSEA. V lost 4 bases and J 1 base, leaving 10 bases between the germline ends. CDR3 size: 13 residues. CDR3: CSVVRAAQETQYF. In DNA form, the CDR3 reads TGCAGCGTTGTCAGGGCAGCCCAAGAGACCCAGTACTTC.

This clonotype was counted only a few times. The V call is TRBV20-1, the J call TRBJ2-5, with 9 nucleotides matching TRBD2. Trimming at V came to 6 bases and at J to 2 bases, leaving 4 bases not matched to a gene. This CDR3 has 13 residues. Germline CDR1 DFQATT, CDR2 SNEGSKA (reference sequence). CDR3 amino acids: CSALSGGQETQYF. CDR3 nucleotide sequence: TGCAGTGCCCTCAGCGGGGGGCAAGAGACCCAGTACTTC.

Only a few counts were recorded for this clonotype. J is TRBJ1-5 and V is TRBV20-1; 7 positions match TRBD1. Germline trimming cut 6 bases from V and 2 bases from J; bases unmatched to any gene: 7. The CDR3 consists of 14 residues. Germline V gives CDR1 DFQATT, CDR2 SNEGSKA (reference sequence). The CDR3 nucleotides are TGCAGTGCCACACCCACAGGGGGCAATCAGCCCCAGCATTTT. Translated, it gives CSATPTGGNQPQHF.

The V call is TRBV5-1, the J call TRBJ1-5; no clear D. Germline V CDR1 and CDR2: SGHRS, YFSETQ. The CDR3 consists of 14 residues. Trimming took off 5 bases at V and 3 bases at J, with 12 bases between the two ends. CDR3 coding DNA: TGCGCCAGCAGTTCTTCCGGACTCAATCAGCCCCAGCATTTT. This encodes CASSSSGLNQPQHF. The variable domain in full, with the rest retrieved from reference TRBV5-1 and TRBJ1-5, is KAGVTQTPRYLIKTRGQQVTLSCSPISGHRSVSWYQQTPGQGLQFLFEYFSETQRNKGNFPGRFSGRQFSNSRSEMNVSTLELGDSALYLCASSSSGLNQPQHFGDGTRLSIL.

The sample holds a few counts of this clonotype. The genes are TRBV4-1 and TRBJ1-5, with no clear D. Per the germline V gene, CDR1 is MGHRA and CDR2 is YSYEKL. CDR3 size: 17 residues. Trimming pared 1 base from V and 1 base from J, leaving 14 bases between. CDR3 residues: CASSQGSVGESNQPQHF. The CDR3 region has the DNA TGCGCCAGCAGCCAAGGGTCCGTTGGGGAAAGCAATCAGCCCCAGCATTTT.

The chain has TRBV25-1 and TRBJ2-7, with a possible D match to TRBD1 (6 bases). CDR3 length equals 14 residues. Germline V gene sequence: CDR1 MGHDK, CDR2 SYGVNS. The germline V and J ends were trimmed by 4 bases and 5 bases, with 15 bases remaining between them. CDR3 DNA: TGTGCCAGCAGTGGCCGGGACACTTATAACGAGCAGTACTTC. Encoded protein: CASSGRDTYNEQYF.

For this clonotype: The junction and the germline gene differ at one end; a read error may be behind it. V is TRBV5-5 and J is TRBJ2-1; the match to TRBD1 covers 8 bases. The germline gives CDR1 SGHKS, CDR2 YYEKEE (reference sequence). This CDR3 is built from 12 residues. The DNA of the CDR3 is TGCGCCAAAAGGACAGGGAGGAATGAGCAGTTCTTC. Amino acids: CAKRTGRNEQFF.

The chain carries TRBV10-3 and TRBJ1-6; D gene uncertain. CDR3 size: 16 residues. From germline, CDR1 is ENHRY and CDR2 SYGVKD. V was cut by 2 bases and J by 0 bases, with 8 bases left in between. The CDR3: CAISEGTPSYNSPLHF. CDR3 DNA: TGTGCCATCAGTGAGGGAACCCCCTCCTATAATTCACCCCTCCACTTT.

This clonotype has a count of ten or more. This chain links TRBV18 with TRBJ2-7; D remains unclear. CDR3 size: 14 residues. Between the trimmed V and J ends, which lost 0 bases and 3 bases, there was a span of 9 bases. Germline CDR1 is KGHSH and CDR2 is LQKENI. CDR3 in amino acids: CASSPPGWDYEQYF. CDR3 nucleotides: TGTGCCAGCTCACCACCGGGGTGGGACTACGAGCAGTACTTC.

This clonotype was seen once. V gene TRBV20-1 combines with J gene TRBJ2-5; either TRBD1 or TRBD2 may supply D (5 bases each). V was clipped by 4 bases and J by 1 base, with 13 bases between them. The germline V gene has CDR1 DFQATT and CDR2 SNEGSKA (reference sequence). This CDR3 comprises 14 residues. Here the CDR3 DNA reads TGCAGTGCTAAAAATTGGGACGTCCAAGAGACCCAGTACTTC. It translates to CSAKNWDVQETQYF.

This clonotype was seen at least ten times. The CDR3 reads CASSRLYGYTF. In nucleotides, the CDR3 is TGTGCCAGCAGTAGGCTCTATGGCTACACCTTC. The rearrangement links TRBV6-2 or TRBV6-3 to TRBJ1-2; D unclear. CDR1 is MNHEY, CDR2 SVGEGT, per germline. V gave up 5 bases and J gave up 4 bases, with 5 bases separating them. The CDR3 is 11 residues long.